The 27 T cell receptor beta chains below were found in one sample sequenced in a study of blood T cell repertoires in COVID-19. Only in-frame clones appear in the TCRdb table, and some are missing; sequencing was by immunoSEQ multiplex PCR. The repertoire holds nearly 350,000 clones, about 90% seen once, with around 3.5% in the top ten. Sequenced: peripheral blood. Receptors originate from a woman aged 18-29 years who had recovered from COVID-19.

This CDR3 reads CASSLDRGAIAEAFF. The CDR3 DNA reads as TGCGCCAGCAGCTTAGACAGGGGTGCGATAGCTGAAGCTTTCTTT. The rearrangement uses TRBV5-1 and TRBJ1-1; TRBD1 matches at 8 bases. CDR3 length: 15 amino acids. J gave up 6 bases and V 2 bases, and 9 bases lay outside the gene matches. The germline V gene encodes CDR1 SGHRS and CDR2 YFSETQ.

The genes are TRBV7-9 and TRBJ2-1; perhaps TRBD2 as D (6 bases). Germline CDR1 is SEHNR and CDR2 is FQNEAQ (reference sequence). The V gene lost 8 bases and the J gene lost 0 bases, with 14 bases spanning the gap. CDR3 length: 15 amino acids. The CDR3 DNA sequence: TGTGCCAGCCGGGGCCTCGGGAGCTCCTACAATGAGCAGTTCTTC. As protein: CASRGLGSSYNEQFF.

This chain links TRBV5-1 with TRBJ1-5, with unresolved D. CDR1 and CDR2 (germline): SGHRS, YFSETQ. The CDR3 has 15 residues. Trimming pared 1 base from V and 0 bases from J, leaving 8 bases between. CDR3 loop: CASSLSGSSNQPQHF. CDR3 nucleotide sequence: TGCGCCAGCAGCTTGTCCGGTAGTAGCAATCAGCCCCAGCATTTT.

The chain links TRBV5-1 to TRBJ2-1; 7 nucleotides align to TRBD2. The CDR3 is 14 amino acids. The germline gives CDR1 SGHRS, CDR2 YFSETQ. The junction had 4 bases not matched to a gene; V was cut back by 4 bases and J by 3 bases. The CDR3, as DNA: TGCGCCAGCAGCCCTAGCGGAAACTACAATGAGCAGTTCTTC. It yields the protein CASSPSGNYNEQFF.

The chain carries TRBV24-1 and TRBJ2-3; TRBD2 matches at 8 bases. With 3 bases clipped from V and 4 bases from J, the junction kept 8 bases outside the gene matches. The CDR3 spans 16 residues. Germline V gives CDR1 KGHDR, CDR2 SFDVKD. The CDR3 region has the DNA TGTGCCACCAGTGATCGAGCGGGAGAGTATGCAGATACGCAGTATTTT. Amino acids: CATSDRAGEYADTQYF.

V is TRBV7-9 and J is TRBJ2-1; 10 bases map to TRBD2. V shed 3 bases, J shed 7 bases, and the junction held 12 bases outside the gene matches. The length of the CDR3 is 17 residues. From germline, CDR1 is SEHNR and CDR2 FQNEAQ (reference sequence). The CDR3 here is CASSLGGTSGIENEQFF. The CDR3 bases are TGTGCCAGCAGCTTGGGTGGAACTAGCGGGATTGAGAATGAGCAGTTCTTC. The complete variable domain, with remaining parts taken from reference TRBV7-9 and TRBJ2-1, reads DTGVSQNPRHKITKRGQNVTFRCDPISEHNRLYWYRQTLGQGPEFLTYFQNEAQLEKSRLLSDRFSAERPKGSFSTLEIQRTEQGDSAMYLCASSLGGTSGIENEQFFGPGTRLTVL.

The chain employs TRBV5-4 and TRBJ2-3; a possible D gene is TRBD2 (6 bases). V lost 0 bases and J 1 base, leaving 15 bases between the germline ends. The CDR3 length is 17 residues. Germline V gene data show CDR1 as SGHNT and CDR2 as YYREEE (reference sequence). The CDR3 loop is CASSLGFQRGGTDTQYF. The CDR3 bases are TGTGCCAGCAGCTTGGGTTTCCAACGCGGGGGCACAGATACGCAGTATTTT.

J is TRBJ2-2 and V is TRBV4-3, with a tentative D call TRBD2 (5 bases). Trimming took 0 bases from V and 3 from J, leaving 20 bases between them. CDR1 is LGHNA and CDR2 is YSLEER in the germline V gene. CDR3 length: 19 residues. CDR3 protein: CASSQDRTLRVSYTGELFF. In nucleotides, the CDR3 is TGCGCCAGCAGCCAAGATAGGACCCTGCGGGTATCTTACACCGGGGAGCTGTTTTTT.

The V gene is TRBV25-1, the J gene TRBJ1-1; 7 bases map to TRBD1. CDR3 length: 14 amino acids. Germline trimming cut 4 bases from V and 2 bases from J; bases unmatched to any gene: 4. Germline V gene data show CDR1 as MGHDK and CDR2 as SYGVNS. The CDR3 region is CASSAGQANTEAFF. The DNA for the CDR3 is TGTGCCAGCAGTGCCGGACAGGCCAACACTGAAGCTTTCTTT.

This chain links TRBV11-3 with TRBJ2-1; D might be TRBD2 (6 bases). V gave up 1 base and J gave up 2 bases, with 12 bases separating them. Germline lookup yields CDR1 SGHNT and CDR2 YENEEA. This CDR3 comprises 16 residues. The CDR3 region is CASSLVAASPYNEQFF. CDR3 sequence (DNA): TGTGCCAGCAGCTTAGTAGCGGCTAGCCCCTACAATGAGCAGTTCTTC. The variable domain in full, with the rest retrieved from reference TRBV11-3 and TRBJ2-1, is EAGVVQSPRYKIIEKKQPVAFWCNPISGHNTLYWYLQNLGQGPELLIRYENEEAVDDSQLPKDRFSAERLKGVDSTLKIQPAELGDSAVYLCASSLVAASPYNEQFFGPGTRLTVL.

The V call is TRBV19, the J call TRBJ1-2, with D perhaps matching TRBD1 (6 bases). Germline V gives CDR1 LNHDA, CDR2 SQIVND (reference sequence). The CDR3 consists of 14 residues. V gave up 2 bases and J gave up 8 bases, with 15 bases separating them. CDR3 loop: CASSIQGQGYGYTF. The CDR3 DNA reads TGTGCCAGTAGTATACAGGGACAAGGCTACGGCTACACCTTC. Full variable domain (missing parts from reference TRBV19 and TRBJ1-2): DGGITQSPKYLFRKEGQNVTLSCEQNLNHDAMYWYRQDPGQGLRLIYYSQIVNDFQKGDIAEGYSVSREKKESFPLTVTSAQKNPTAFYLCASSIQGQGYGYTFGSGTRLTVV.

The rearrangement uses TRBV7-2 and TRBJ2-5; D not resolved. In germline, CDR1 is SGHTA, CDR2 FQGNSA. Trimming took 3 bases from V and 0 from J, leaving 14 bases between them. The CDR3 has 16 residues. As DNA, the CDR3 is TGTGCCAGCAGCTTTCAGGTGGGCAGCTACCAAGAGACCCAGTACTTC. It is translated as CASSFQVGSYQETQYF.

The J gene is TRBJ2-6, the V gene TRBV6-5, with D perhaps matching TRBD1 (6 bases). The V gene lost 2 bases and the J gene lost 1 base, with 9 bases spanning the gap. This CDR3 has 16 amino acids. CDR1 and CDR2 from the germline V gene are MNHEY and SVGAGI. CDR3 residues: CASSYPQGSGANVLTF. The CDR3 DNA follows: TGTGCCAGCAGTTACCCACAGGGATCTGGGGCCAACGTCCTGACTTTC.

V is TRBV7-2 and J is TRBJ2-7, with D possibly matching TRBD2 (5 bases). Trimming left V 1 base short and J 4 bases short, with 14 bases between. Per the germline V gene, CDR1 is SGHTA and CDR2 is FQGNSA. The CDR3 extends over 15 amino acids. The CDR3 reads CASSLGPDSTYEQYV. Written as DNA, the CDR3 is TGTGCCAGCAGCTTAGGACCGGACTCGACATACGAGCAGTACGTC.

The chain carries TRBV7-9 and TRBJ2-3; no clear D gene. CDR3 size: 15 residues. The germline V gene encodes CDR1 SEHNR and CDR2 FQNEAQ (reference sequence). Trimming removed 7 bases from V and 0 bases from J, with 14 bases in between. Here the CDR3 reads CASNPRSPSTDTQYF. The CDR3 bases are TGTGCCAGCAACCCCCGTAGTCCTAGCACAGATACGCAGTATTTT.

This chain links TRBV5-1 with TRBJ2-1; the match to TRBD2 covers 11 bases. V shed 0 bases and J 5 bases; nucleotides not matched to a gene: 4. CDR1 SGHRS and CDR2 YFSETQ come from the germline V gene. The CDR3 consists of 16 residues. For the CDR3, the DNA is TGCGCCAGCAGCTTGGCCGGGACTAGCGGACACAATGAGCAGTTCTTC. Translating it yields CASSLAGTSGHNEQFF.

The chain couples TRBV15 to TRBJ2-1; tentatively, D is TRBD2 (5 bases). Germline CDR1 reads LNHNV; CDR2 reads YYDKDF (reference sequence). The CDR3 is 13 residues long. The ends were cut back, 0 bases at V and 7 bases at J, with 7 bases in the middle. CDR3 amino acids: CATSRDRGNEQFF. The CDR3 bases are TGTGCCACCAGCAGAGATCGAGGGAATGAGCAGTTCTTC.

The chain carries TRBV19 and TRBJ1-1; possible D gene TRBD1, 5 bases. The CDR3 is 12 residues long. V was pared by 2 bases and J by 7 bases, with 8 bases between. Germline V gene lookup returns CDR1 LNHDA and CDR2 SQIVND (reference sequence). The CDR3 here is CASSIRQGEAFF. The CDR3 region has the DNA TGTGCCAGTAGTATAAGGCAGGGTGAAGCTTTCTTT.

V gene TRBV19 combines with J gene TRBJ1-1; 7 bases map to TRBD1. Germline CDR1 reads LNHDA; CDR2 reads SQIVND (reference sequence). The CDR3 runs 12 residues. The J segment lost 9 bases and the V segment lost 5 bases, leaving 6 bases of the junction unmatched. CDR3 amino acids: CASSPPGQKAFF. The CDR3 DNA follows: TGTGCCAGTAGTCCACCGGGACAGAAAGCTTTCTTT. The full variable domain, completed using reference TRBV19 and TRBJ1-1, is DGGITQSPKYLFRKEGQNVTLSCEQNLNHDAMYWYRQDPGQGLRLIYYSQIVNDFQKGDIAEGYSVSREKKESFPLTVTSAQKNPTAFYLCASSPPGQKAFFGQGTRLTVV.

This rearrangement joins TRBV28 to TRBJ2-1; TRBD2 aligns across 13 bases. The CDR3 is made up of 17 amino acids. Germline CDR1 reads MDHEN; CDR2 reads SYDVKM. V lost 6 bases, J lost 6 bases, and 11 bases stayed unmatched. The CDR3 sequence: CASRYTGTSGKVNEQFF. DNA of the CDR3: TGTGCCAGCAGGTACACCGGGACTAGCGGGAAGGTCAATGAGCAGTTCTTC.

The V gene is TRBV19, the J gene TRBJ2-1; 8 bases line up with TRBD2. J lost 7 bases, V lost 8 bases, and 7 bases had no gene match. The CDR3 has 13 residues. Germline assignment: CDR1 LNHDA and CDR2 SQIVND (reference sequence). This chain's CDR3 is CASGIAGRNEQFF. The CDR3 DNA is TGTGCCAGTGGGATAGCGGGGAGGAATGAGCAGTTCTTC.

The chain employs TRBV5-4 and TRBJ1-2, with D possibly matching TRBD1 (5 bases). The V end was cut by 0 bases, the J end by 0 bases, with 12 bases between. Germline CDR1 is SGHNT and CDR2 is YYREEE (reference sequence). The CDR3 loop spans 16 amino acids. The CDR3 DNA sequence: TGTGCCAGCAGCTTGGAGGTTCAGGGCCCTAACTATGGCTACACCTTC. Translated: CASSLEVQGPNYGYTF.

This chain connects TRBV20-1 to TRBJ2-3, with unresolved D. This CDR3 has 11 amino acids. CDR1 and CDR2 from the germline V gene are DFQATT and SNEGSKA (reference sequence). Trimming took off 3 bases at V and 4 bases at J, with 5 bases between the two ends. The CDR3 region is CSASLADTQYF. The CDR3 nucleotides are TGCAGTGCTAGCCTAGCAGATACGCAGTATTTT.

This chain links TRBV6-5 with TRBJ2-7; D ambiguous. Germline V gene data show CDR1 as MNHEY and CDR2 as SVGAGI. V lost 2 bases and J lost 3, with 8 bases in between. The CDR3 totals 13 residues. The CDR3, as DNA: TGTGCCAGCAGTTACGGGCAATACTACGAGCAGTACGTC. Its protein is CASSYGQYYEQYV.

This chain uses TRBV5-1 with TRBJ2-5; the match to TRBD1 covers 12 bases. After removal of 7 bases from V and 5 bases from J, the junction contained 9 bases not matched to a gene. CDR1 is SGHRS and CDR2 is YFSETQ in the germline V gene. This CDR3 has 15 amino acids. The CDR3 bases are TGCGCCAGCGCCGCGGGGACAGGGGGCTGGGAGACCCAGTACTTC. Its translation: CASAAGTGGWETQYF.

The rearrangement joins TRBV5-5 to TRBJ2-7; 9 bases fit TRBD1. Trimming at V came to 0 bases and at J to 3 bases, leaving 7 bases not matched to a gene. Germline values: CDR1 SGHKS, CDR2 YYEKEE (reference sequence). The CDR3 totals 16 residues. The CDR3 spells CASSLGGQGALYEQYV. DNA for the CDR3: TGTGCCAGCAGCTTGGGGGGACAGGGTGCGCTCTACGAGCAGTACGTC.

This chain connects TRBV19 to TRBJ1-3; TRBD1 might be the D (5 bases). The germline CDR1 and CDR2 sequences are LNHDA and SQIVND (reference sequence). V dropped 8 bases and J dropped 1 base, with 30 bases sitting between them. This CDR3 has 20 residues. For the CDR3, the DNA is TGTGCCAGTCGTTCGGCAGGGTCTTCCGTTTACTCGAGGTCTGGAAACACCATATATTTT. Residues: CASRSAGSSVYSRSGNTIYF.